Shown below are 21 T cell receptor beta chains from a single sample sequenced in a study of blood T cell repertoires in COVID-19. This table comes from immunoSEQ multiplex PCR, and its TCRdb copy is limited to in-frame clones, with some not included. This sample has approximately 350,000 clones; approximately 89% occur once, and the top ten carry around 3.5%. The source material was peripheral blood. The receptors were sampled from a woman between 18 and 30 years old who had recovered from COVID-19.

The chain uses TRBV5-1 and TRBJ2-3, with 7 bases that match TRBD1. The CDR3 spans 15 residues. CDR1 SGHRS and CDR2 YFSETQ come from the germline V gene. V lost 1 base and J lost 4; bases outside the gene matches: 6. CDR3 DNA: TGCGCCAGCAGCTTGCTGGGGACAGCAGCAGATACGCAGTATTTT. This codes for CASSLLGTAADTQYF.

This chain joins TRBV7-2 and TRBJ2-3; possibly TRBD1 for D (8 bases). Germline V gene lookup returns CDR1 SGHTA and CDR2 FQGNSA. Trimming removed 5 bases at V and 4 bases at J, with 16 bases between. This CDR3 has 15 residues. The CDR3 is CASSASGTGADTQYF. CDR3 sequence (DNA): TGTGCCAGCAGCGCGAGCGGGACAGGCGCAGATACGCAGTATTTT.

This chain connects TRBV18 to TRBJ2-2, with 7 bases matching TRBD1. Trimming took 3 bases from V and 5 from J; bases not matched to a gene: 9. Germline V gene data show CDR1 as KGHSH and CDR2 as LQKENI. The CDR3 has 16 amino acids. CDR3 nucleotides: TGTGCCAGCTCACCTTTCCGGGACAGAGAAACCGGGGAGCTGTTTTTT. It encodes CASSPFRDRETGELFF.

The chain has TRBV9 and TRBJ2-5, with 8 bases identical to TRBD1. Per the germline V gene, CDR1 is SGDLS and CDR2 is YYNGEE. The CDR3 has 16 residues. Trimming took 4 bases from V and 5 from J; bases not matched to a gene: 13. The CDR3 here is CASSSTVDRADETQYF. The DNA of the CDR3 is TGTGCCAGCAGCTCCACCGTGGACAGGGCAGATGAGACCCAGTACTTC.

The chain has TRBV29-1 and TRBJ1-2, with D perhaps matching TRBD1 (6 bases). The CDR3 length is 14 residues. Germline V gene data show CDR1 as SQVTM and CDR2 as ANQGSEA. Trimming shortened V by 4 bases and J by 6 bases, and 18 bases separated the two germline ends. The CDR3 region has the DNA TGCAGCGTTGTAGTGGACAGCCTGGGGAATGGCTACACCTTC. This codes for CSVVVDSLGNGYTF.

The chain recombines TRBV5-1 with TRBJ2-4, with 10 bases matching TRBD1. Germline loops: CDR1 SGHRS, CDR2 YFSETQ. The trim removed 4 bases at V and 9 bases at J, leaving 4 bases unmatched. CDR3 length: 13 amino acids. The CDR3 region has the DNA TGCGCCAGCAGCGGGACAGGGGAAGGCATTCAGTACTTC. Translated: CASSGTGEGIQYF.

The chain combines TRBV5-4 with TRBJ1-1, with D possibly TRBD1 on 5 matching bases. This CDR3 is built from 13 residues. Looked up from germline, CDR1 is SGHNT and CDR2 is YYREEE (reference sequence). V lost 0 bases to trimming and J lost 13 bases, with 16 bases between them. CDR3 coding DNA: TGTGCCAGCAGCTTGGATTGGGACTCGGGAGGTTTCTTT. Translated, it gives CASSLDWDSGGFF.

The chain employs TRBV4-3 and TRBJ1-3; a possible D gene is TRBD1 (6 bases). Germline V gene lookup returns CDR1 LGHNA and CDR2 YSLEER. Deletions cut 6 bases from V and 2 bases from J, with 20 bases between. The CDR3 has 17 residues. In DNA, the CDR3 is TGCGCCAGCAGTCCCTCGACAGGTTTTCGAACTGGAAACACCATATATTTT. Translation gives CASSPSTGFRTGNTIYF.

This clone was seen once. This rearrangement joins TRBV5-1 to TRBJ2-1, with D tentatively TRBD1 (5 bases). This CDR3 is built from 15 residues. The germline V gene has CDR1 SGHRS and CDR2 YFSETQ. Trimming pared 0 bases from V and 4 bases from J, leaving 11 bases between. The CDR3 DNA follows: TGCGCCAGCAGCTTGGAGGGGAACCTTTACAATGAGCAGTTCTTC. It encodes CASSLEGNLYNEQFF.

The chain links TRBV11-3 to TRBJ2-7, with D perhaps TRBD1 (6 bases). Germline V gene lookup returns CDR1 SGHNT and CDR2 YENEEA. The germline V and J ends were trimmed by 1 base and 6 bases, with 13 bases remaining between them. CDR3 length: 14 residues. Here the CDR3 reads CASSLVSGAGEQYV. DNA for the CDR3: TGTGCCAGCAGCTTAGTCTCAGGGGCGGGCGAGCAGTACGTC.

In DNA, the CDR3 is TGTGCCAGCAGCTTGGTAGGGGGGGGCCAAGAGACCCAGTACTTC. Translation: CASSLVGGGQETQYF. V is TRBV5-4 and J is TRBJ2-5; D might be TRBD2 (7 bases). CDR3 length: 15 residues. With 0 bases removed from V and 1 base from J, the gap between germline ends came to 10 bases. Per the germline V gene, CDR1 is SGHNT and CDR2 is YYREEE (reference sequence).

CDR3 nucleotides: TGCGCCAGCAGCTTAAAGACTAGCGCATACCCAGATACGCAGTATTTT. As protein: CASSLKTSAYPDTQYF. This sequence joins TRBV5-1 and TRBJ2-3; TRBD2 matches at 8 bases. This CDR3 spans 16 amino acids. CDR1 and CDR2 from the germline V gene are SGHRS and YFSETQ. V lost 2 bases and J lost 4; bases outside the gene matches: 9.

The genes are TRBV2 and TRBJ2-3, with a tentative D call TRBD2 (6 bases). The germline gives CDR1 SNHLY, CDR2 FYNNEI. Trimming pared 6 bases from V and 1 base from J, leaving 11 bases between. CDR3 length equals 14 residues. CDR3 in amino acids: CASSGTFGTDTQYF. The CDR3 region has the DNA TGTGCCAGCAGCGGGACTTTCGGCACAGATACGCAGTATTTT.

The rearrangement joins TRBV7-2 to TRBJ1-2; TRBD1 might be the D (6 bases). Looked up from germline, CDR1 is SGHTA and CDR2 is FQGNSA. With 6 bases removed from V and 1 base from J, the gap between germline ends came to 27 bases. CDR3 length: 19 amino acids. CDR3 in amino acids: CASSPGGLHRKQINYGYTF. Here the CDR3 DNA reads TGTGCCAGCAGTCCGGGGGGCCTTCACAGGAAACAGATTAACTATGGCTACACCTTC.

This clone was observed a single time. In DNA form, the CDR3 reads TGTGCCAGCAGTTACAGCGGGAGGGCCGCTCAAGCCGCCTACGAGCAGTACGTC. Its protein product is CASSYSGRAAQAAYEQYV. The V call is TRBV2, the J call TRBJ2-7; TRBD2 matches at 10 bases. V shed 5 bases, J shed 2 bases, and the junction held 15 bases outside the gene matches. The CDR3 contains 18 residues. Per germline, CDR1 SNHLY and CDR2 FYNNEI.

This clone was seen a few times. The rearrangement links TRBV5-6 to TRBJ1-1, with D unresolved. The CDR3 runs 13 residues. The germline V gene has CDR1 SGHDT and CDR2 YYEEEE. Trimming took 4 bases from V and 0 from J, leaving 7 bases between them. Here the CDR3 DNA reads TGTGCCAGCAGCGCAGGTCTGAACACTGAAGCTTTCTTT. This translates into CASSAGLNTEAFF. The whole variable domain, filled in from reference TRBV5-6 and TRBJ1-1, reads DAGVTQSPTHLIKTRGQQVTLRCSPKSGHDTVSWYQQALGQGPQFIFQYYEEEERQRGNFPDRFSGHQFPNYSSELNVNALLLGDSALYLCASSAGLNTEAFFGQGTRLTVV.

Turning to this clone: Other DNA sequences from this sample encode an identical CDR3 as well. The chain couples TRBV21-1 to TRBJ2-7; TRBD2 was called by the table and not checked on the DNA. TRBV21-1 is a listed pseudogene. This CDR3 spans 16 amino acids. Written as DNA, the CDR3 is TGTGCCAGCGACCTGCTAGCGGGAGGACCATGGTACGAGCAGTACGTC. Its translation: CASDLLAGGPWYEQYV.

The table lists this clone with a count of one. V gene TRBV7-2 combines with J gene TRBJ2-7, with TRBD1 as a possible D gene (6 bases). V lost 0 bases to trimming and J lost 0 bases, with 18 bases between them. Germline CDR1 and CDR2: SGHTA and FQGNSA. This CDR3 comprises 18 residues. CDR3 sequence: CASSLARAAGVNSYEQYV. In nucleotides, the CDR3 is TGTGCCAGCAGCTTAGCCAGGGCGGCAGGGGTAAACTCCTACGAGCAGTACGTC.

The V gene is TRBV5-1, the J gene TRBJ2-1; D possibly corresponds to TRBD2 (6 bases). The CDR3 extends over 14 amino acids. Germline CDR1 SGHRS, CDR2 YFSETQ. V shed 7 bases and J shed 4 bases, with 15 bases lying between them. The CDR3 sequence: CASVRDSQYNEQFF. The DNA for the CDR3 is TGCGCCAGCGTCCGGGACTCCCAGTACAATGAGCAGTTCTTC.

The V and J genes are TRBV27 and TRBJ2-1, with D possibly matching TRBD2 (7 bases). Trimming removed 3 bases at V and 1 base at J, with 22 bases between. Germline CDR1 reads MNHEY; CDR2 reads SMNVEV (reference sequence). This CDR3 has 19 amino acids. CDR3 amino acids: CASSFSLFGGGPSYNEQFF. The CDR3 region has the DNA TGTGCCAGCAGTTTCTCCCTTTTTGGGGGGGGGCCTTCCTACAATGAGCAGTTCTTC.

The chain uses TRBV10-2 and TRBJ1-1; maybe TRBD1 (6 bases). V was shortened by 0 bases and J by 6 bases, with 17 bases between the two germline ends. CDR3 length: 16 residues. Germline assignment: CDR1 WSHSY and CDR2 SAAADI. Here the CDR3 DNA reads TGCGCCAGCAGTGAGTCGACGGGCCAGGGGTTACCTGAAGCTTTCTTT. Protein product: CASSESTGQGLPEAFF.